The 6 T cell receptor beta chains in this list originate from one sample, sequenced in a study of T cells in women clearing cervical HPV infection. Assay: immunoSEQ multiplex PCR; the TCRdb copy retains only in-frame clones and omits some. The listing contains 20,000 to 25,000 clones. The specimen was blood buffy coat. These receptors were collected from a woman aged 18 to 75 with a cervical HPV16 infection that either progressed to CIN3+ or cleared (not recorded which).

Note on this clone: The read halts 3 residues ahead of the CDR3 end, with the missing end drawn from the germline J gene. V and J are TRBV5-4 and TRBJ1-2, with 12 bases lining up with TRBD1. The V segment lost 4 bases and the J segment 7 bases; nucleotides outside the gene matches: 8. The CDR3 has 15 residues. In germline, CDR1 is SGHNT, CDR2 YYREEE (reference sequence). The CDR3 bases that were read are TGTGCCAGCAGCCTAGGGGACAGGGGGCTGGGTGGC. It is translated as CASSLGDRGLGG. The full CDR3 protein reads CASSLGDRGLGGYTF. Combining the CDR3 with reference TRBV5-4 and TRBJ1-2 gives the whole variable domain ETGVTQSPTHLIKTRGQQVTLRCSSQSGHNTVSWYQQALGQGPQFIFQYYREEENGRGNFPPRFSGLQFPNYSSELNVNALELDDSALYLCASSLGDRGLGGYTFGSGTRLTVV.

A remark on this clone: The sequenced fragment ends 3 residues before the CDR3 boundary, so the rest is inferred from the germline J gene. J is TRBJ2-7 and V is TRBV6-2 or TRBV6-3, with 12 bases identical to TRBD2. J lost 1 base, V lost 6 bases, and 10 bases had no gene match. Looked up from germline, CDR1 is MNHEY and CDR2 is SVGEGT. This CDR3 spans 17 amino acids. The CDR3 is CASSRSPTSGGSYEQYF. Incomplete CDR3 DNA: TGTGCCAGCAGCCGAAGCCCGACTAGCGGGGGATCCTACGAG.

Remarks on this clone: Read data end 3 residues before the CDR3 end; the end is taken from the germline J gene. V is TRBV19 and J is TRBJ2-7; TRBD1 is a possible D gene (6 bases). Germline lookup yields CDR1 LNHDA and CDR2 SQIVND (reference sequence). The V and J ends lost 5 bases and 4 bases respectively, with 15 bases between them. This CDR3 contains 14 residues. CDR3 sequence: CASSAELGAYEQYF. The CDR3 DNA, read in part, is TGTGCCAGTAGTGCAGAGCTGGGGGCATACGAG.

As to this clone: The read falls 3 residues short of the CDR3 end, and the missing part is taken from the germline J gene. The rearrangement uses TRBV5-6 and TRBJ1-1, with D tentatively TRBD1 (6 bases). Germline V gene lookup returns CDR1 SGHDT and CDR2 YYEEEE. V shed 4 bases and J shed 5 bases, with 18 bases lying between them. The CDR3 length is 15 residues. CDR3 in amino acids: CASSPGKAGETEAFF. Partial CDR3 DNA: TGTGCCAGCAGCCCCGGGAAGGCAGGGGAGACTGAA. Filled out from reference TRBV5-6 and TRBJ1-1, the complete variable domain reads DAGVTQSPTHLIKTRGQQVTLRCSPKSGHDTVSWYQQALGQGPQFIFQYYEEEERQRGNFPDRFSGHQFPNYSSELNVNALLLGDSALYLCASSPGKAGETEAFFGQGTRLTVV.

In the case of this clone: The read terminates 3 residues ahead of where the CDR3 ends, so the germline J gene completes it. The rearrangement uses TRBV7-3 and TRBJ2-1, with TRBD2 matching 8 bases. This CDR3 contains 15 residues. After removal of 2 bases from V and 6 bases from J, the junction contained 6 bases not matched to a gene. CDR1 SGHTA and CDR2 FQGTGA come from the germline V gene. The CDR3 loop reads CASSLAGGPPNEQFF. The CDR3 bases that were read are TGTGCCAGCAGCTTAGCGGGAGGCCCCCCCAATGAG.

Comments on this clone: The missing CDR3 end, 3 residues past where the read stops, is filled in from the germline J gene. The rearrangement uses TRBV30 and TRBJ2-3; 10 nucleotides agree with TRBD2. From germline, CDR1 is GTSNPN and CDR2 SVGIG (reference sequence). The CDR3 is made up of 16 amino acids. The V segment lost 2 bases and the J segment 1 base; nucleotides outside the gene matches: 6. The CDR3: CAWSLPGTSGTDTQYF. The CDR3 DNA, read in part, is TGTGCCTGGAGTCTCCCCGGGACTAGCGGCACAGATACG. The whole variable domain, filled in from reference TRBV30 and TRBJ2-3, reads SQTIHQWPATLVQPVGSPLSLECTVEGTSNPNLYWYRQAAGRGLQLLFYSVGIGQISSEVPQNLSASRPQDRQFILSSKKLLLSDSGFYLCAWSLPGTSGTDTQYFGPGTRLTVL.